This T cell receptor (beta chain) was obtained from a study of beta chain features in type 1 diabetes. Study-level findings and limits: Type 1 diabetes patients had TCRB CDR3s that were shorter (moderately but significantly so) in all four CD4+ subsets.

The isolated RNA, all of it, was reverse transcribed, so expressed TCRB transcripts were what got sequenced. The repertoire was sequenced with immunoSEQ multiplex PCR; TCRdb's copy has only in-frame clones and lacks some. Among 250,000 to 300,000 clones, about 23% were seen once, and the ten largest hold about 0.012%. Sorting with CD45RO/CCR7/CD25/CD127/CD95/CD27 yielded naive, central memory, regulatory and stem-like memory CD4+ cells. This clone was found a few times. Its antigen remains unknown. V was trimmed by 4 bases and J by 11 bases, leaving 14 bases between them. Germline V CDR1 and CDR2: SQVTM, ANQGSEA. The CDR3 spans 11 residues.

The chain carries TRBV29-1 and TRBJ1-1, with TRBD1 as a possible D gene (5 bases). The sample was naive CD4+ T cells from blood. This receptor was obtained from a young woman with type 1 diabetes. The CDR3 DNA sequence: TGCAGCGTTGGGGCCTTACAGGACGCTTTCTTT. Protein: CSVGALQDAFF.